The 27 T cell receptor beta chains below come from one sample, sequenced in a study of CD8 T cells in Susac syndrome. Random hexamers were used to reverse transcribe 0.5 to 1 ug of RNA. Via MiXCR, TCRdb re-called the immunoSEQ multiplex PCR reads, giving one row per CDR3 protein. The sample lists approximately 90,000 distinct CDR3 sequences, 90% to 95% occurring once. Source material: CD8+ T cells from PBMCs. These receptors were obtained from a human donor in good health.

The chain couples TRBV19 to TRBJ1-5; no clear D gene. V shed 5 bases and J shed 3 bases, with 8 bases lying between them. CDR1 and CDR2 (germline): LNHDA, SQIVND (reference sequence). This CDR3 region has 13 residues. CDR3 nucleotide sequence: TGTGCCAGTAGTTTTGCTATCAATCAGCCCCAGCATTTT. Translated, it gives CASSFAINQPQHF.

The count of this clonotype is one. The chain couples TRBV3-1 to TRBJ2-2; 9 bases match TRBD1. The trim removed 4 bases at V and 0 bases at J, leaving 9 bases unmatched. This CDR3 is 18 amino acids long. Germline-derived CDR1 and CDR2 are LGHDT and YNNKEL (reference sequence). CDR3 region: CASSPDRGFGTNTGELFF. DNA for the CDR3: TGTGCCAGCAGCCCGGACAGGGGTTTCGGTACGAACACCGGGGAGCTGTTTTTT.

The chain recombines TRBV29-1 with TRBJ2-1; TRBD1 is a possible D gene (6 bases). The V end lost 3 bases, the J end lost 12 bases, and 9 bases lay between the germline ends. Germline V lookup: CDR1 SQVTM, CDR2 ANQGSEA. This CDR3 is 10 amino acids long. The CDR3 region has the DNA TGCAGCGTTGACAGGGGATGGCAGTTCTTC. It yields the protein CSVDRGWQFF.

V usage is TRBV3-1 and J usage is TRBJ2-2, with TRBD2 matching over 8 bases. CDR1 and CDR2 from the germline V gene are LGHDT and YNNKEL (reference sequence). Trimming removed 0 bases from V and 1 base from J; junction bases left unmatched: 7. The CDR3 runs to 18 residues. The CDR3 region has the DNA TGTGCCAGCAGCCAAGATTTACCCAGCGGGGGGAACACCGGGGAGCTGTTTTTT. Translation: CASSQDLPSGGNTGELFF.

The chain recombines TRBV7-9 with TRBJ1-2; D is unresolved. This CDR3 is built from 11 residues. Germline V gene lookup returns CDR1 SEHNR and CDR2 FQNEAQ (reference sequence). V shed 5 bases and J shed 8 bases, with 9 bases lying between them. As DNA, the CDR3 is TGTGCCAGCAGCCGAACATCGGGCTACACCTTC. This translates into CASSRTSGYTF. Variable domain in full (rest from reference TRBV7-9 and TRBJ1-2): DTGVSQNPRHKITKRGQNVTFRCDPISEHNRLYWYRQTLGQGPEFLTYFQNEAQLEKSRLLSDRFSAERPKGSFSTLEIQRTEQGDSAMYLCASSRTSGYTFGSGTRLTVV.

V usage is TRBV20-1 and J usage is TRBJ2-7, with TRBD1 matching 7 bases. CDR1 and CDR2 from the germline V gene are DFQATT and SNEGSKA (reference sequence). The ends lost 2 bases at V and 6 bases at J; junction bases unmatched: 4. CDR3 length: 12 residues. In DNA, the CDR3 is TGCAGTGCTAGAAAAGACAGGGTCGAGCAGTACTTC. Translating gives CSARKDRVEQYF.

This chain links TRBV29-1 with TRBJ2-7; 7 bases match TRBD2. V shed 0 bases and J 5 bases; nucleotides not matched to a gene: 4. The CDR3 spans 13 residues. Germline CDR1 reads SQVTM; CDR2 reads ANQGSEA. CDR3 DNA sequence: TGCAGCGTTGAAGAGGGGGGGAACAACGAGCAGTACTTC. It encodes CSVEEGGNNEQYF.

J is TRBJ2-1 and V is TRBV10-3; TRBD2 aligns across 9 bases. Germline CDR1 reads ENHRY; CDR2 reads SYGVKD. The CDR3 extends over 16 amino acids. V was pared by 6 bases and J by 1 base, with 7 bases of the junction left unmatched. CDR3 bases: TGTGCCATCAGCGCCCCGGCGGGGGGGTCCTACAATGAGCAGTTCTTC. Amino acid sequence: CAISAPAGGSYNEQFF.

The chain combines TRBV5-5 with TRBJ2-7, with D hard to call. The CDR3 has 15 amino acids. CDR1 is SGHKS and CDR2 is YYEKEE in the germline V gene (reference sequence). Trimming took off 2 bases at V and 0 bases at J, with 12 bases between the two ends. In DNA, the CDR3 is TGTGCCAGCAGCTTAGAGACCGGAGCCTCCTACGAGCAGTACTTC. Translated: CASSLETGASYEQYF.

J is TRBJ2-2 and V is TRBV4-2; 10 bases are a match to TRBD1. Losses at the gene ends were 1 base for V and 6 bases for J; bases not matched to a gene: 2. Per germline, CDR1 LGHNA and CDR2 YNFKEQ. The length of the CDR3 is 15 residues. The CDR3 DNA follows: TGTGCCAGCAGCCAAGGGACAGGGGGAGCCGGGGAGCTGTTTTTT. This gives the protein CASSQGTGGAGELFF.

The V and J genes are TRBV29-1 and TRBJ1-2; no firm D call. Trimming stripped 3 bases from V and 4 bases from J, with 18 bases between. The germline CDR1 and CDR2 sequences are SQVTM and ANQGSEA. The CDR3 consists of 15 residues. CDR3 sequence (DNA): TGCAGCGTTGATGTTCTGGGGAGGTCGGGCTATGGCTACACCTTC. Encoded protein: CSVDVLGRSGYGYTF.

The chain recombines TRBV27 with TRBJ1-5, with D perhaps TRBD1 (6 bases). The CDR3 is 15 residues long. Germline V gives CDR1 MNHEY, CDR2 SMNVEV (reference sequence). V dropped 0 bases and J dropped 3 bases, with 9 bases sitting between them. The CDR3 nucleotides read TGTGCCAGCAGTTTATCCGGGACACCCAATCAGCCCCAGCATTTT. Its translation: CASSLSGTPNQPQHF.

CDR3: CASSPTAGNQPQHF. In DNA, the CDR3 is TGTGCCAGCTCACCCACTGCAGGCAATCAGCCCCAGCATTTT. This sequence joins TRBV18 and TRBJ1-5, with D unclear. CDR3 length: 14 residues. CDR1 KGHSH and CDR2 LQKENI come from the germline V gene. Trimming removed 3 bases from V and 2 bases from J, with 8 bases in between.

This rearrangement joins TRBV5-4 to TRBJ1-1, with 7 nucleotides matching TRBD1. Germline trimming cut 4 bases from V and 10 bases from J; bases unmatched to any gene: 13. Germline CDR1 and CDR2: SGHNT and YYREEE (reference sequence). CDR3 length: 14 amino acids. CDR3 in amino acids: CASSLTGPDTGAFF. CDR3 coding DNA: TGTGCCAGCAGCCTGACAGGGCCGGATACGGGAGCTTTCTTT.

This clonotype was detected once. J is TRBJ2-7 and V is TRBV9; D gene uncertain. From germline, CDR1 is SGDLS and CDR2 YYNGEE. V lost 0 bases and J lost 0, with 13 bases in between. CDR3 length equals 16 residues. This CDR3 is CASSVGEGFSSYEQYF. CDR3 sequence (DNA): TGTGCCAGCAGCGTAGGTGAAGGATTTAGCTCCTACGAGCAGTACTTC.

The chain is built from TRBV29-1 and TRBJ2-3; D is ambiguous. Germline lookup yields CDR1 SQVTM and CDR2 ANQGSEA. The CDR3 extends over 10 amino acids. V lost 4 bases to trimming and J lost 5 bases, with 4 bases between them. CDR3 DNA: TGCAGCGTTGCAGAAGATACGCAGTATTTT. Translating it yields CSVAEDTQYF.

The chain links TRBV29-1 to TRBJ1-2, with 9 bases matching TRBD1. Germline CDR1 is SQVTM and CDR2 is ANQGSEA. J gave up 2 bases and V 5 bases, and 3 bases lay outside the gene matches. The CDR3 is 13 residues long. The CDR3 spells CSVRTGDNYGYTF. The CDR3 DNA sequence: TGCAGCGTTCGGACAGGGGACAACTATGGCTACACCTTC.

The genes are TRBV2 and TRBJ2-5, with TRBD2 matching over 14 bases. J lost 4 bases, V lost 8 bases, and 3 bases had no gene match. The CDR3 length is 14 residues. Germline CDR1 and CDR2: SNHLY and FYNNEI. CDR3 residues: CASLGTSGGETQYF. CDR3 sequence (DNA): TGTGCCAGCTTAGGGACTAGCGGGGGAGAGACCCAGTACTTC.

The chain uses TRBV4-1 and TRBJ1-2; TRBD1 matches 7 bases. Germline lookup yields CDR1 MGHRA and CDR2 YSYEKL. The CDR3 is made up of 16 amino acids. The V and J ends lost 1 base and 7 bases, in that order; junction bases with no gene match: 12. This CDR3 is CASSQGIQGPVAGYTF. CDR3 in DNA: TGCGCCAGCAGCCAAGGCATACAGGGGCCGGTTGCTGGCTACACCTTC.

The V and J genes are TRBV3-1 and TRBJ1-1, with 9 nucleotides matching TRBD1. V trimming: 3 bases; J trimming: 4 bases; junction bases outside the gene matches: 3. The germline V gene encodes CDR1 LGHDT and CDR2 YNNKEL (reference sequence). This CDR3 has 14 residues. In DNA form, the CDR3 reads TGTGCCAGCAGCCAGGGACAGGGACGCACTGAAGCTTTCTTT. Protein sequence: CASSQGQGRTEAFF.

The rearrangement links TRBV29-1 to TRBJ2-1, with a weak D call TRBD2 (5 bases). The germline CDR1 and CDR2 sequences are SQVTM and ANQGSEA. V lost 8 bases to trimming and J lost 5 bases, with 13 bases between them. The CDR3 is 12 residues long. CDR3 amino acids: CSSRVGDNEQFF. The CDR3 DNA follows: TGCAGCTCCCGGGTCGGGGACAATGAGCAGTTCTTC.

This clonotype was picked up a small number of times. V and J are TRBV4-1 and TRBJ2-7; D might be TRBD1 (6 bases). From germline, CDR1 is MGHRA and CDR2 YSYEKL. CDR3 length: 14 amino acids. The ends were cut back, 2 bases at V and 6 bases at J, with 14 bases in the middle. The CDR3 DNA is TGCGCCAGCAGCCAACCCGGGACACCATCCGAGCAGTACTTC. This codes for CASSQPGTPSEQYF.

The chain combines TRBV19 with TRBJ1-5, with a possible D match to TRBD1 (5 bases). The CDR3 covers 14 residues. The ends were cut back, 3 bases at V and 2 bases at J, with 8 bases in the middle. Germline-derived CDR1 and CDR2 are LNHDA and SQIVND (reference sequence). CDR3 sequence (DNA): TGTGCCAGTAGTATCCGGGACCGCAATCAGCCCCAGCATTTT. This gives the protein CASSIRDRNQPQHF.

The CDR3 nucleotides read TGCAGTGCTTCCGGGACAGAGAGCTCCTACGAGCAGTACTTC. It encodes CSASGTESSYEQYF. The rearrangement links TRBV20-1 to TRBJ2-7, with TRBD1 matching over 7 bases. The CDR3 has 14 residues. In germline, CDR1 is DFQATT, CDR2 SNEGSKA (reference sequence). J was trimmed by 0 bases and V by 5 bases; bases with no gene match: 7.

This sequence joins TRBV3-1 and TRBJ2-4; no reliable D call. The germline CDR1 and CDR2 sequences are LGHDT and YNNKEL (reference sequence). The CDR3 has 15 residues. Trimming took off 3 bases at V and 9 bases at J, with 18 bases between the two ends. CDR3 loop: CASSHRVTASLIQYF. Here the CDR3 DNA reads TGTGCCAGCAGCCATCGAGTGACTGCCTCCCTCATTCAGTACTTC. Supplemented by reference TRBV3-1 and TRBJ2-4, the full variable domain reads DTAVSQTPKYLVTQMGNDKSIKCEQNLGHDTMYWYKQDSKKFLKIMFSYNNKELIINETVPNRFSPKSPDKAHLNLHINSLELGDSAVYFCASSHRVTASLIQYFGAGTRLSVL.

The chain couples TRBV7-8 to TRBJ1-2, with 7 nucleotides matching TRBD1. Germline V gene lookup returns CDR1 SGHVS and CDR2 FQNEAQ. Germline trimming cut 1 base from V and 4 bases from J; bases unmatched to any gene: 3. CDR3 length equals 14 residues. The CDR3 spells CASSLGRDSYGYTF. CDR3 DNA sequence: TGTGCCAGCAGCTTAGGCCGGGACAGCTATGGCTACACCTTC.

The rearrangement links TRBV9 to TRBJ1-1; possibly TRBD1 for D (6 bases). The germline V gene encodes CDR1 SGDLS and CDR2 YYNGEE. V was pared by 3 bases and J by 11 bases, with 11 bases between. The CDR3 has 11 amino acids. Here the CDR3 reads CASSGSGEAFF. CDR3 DNA sequence: TGTGCCAGCAGCGGGTCAGGGGAGGCTTTCTTT.